A single T cell receptor (beta chain) is shown here with its context. The antigen is not known. The sample is drawn from a study of T cell repertoires in cytomegalovirus infection. Across the whole study: Indicated by public TCR beta signatures were CMV infection and matching HLA type.

Study-wide results and limits: Carriage of CMV together with the relevant HLA was identifiable through cumulative public TCR beta family frequency. The response measured ex vivo was dominated by TCR beta clonotypes (HLA-C-restricted and CMV-specific).

TCRdb used MiXCR to reprocess the reads, holding one entry per CDR3 protein. The sample lists about 890,000 distinct CDR3 sequences, approximately 32% seen once, with roughly 13% in the top ten. CDR1 and CDR2 (germline): LGHNT, FRNRAP. The junction had 5 bases not matched to a gene; V was cut back by 4 bases and J by 3 bases. CDR3 length: 15 residues. The sequence came from a human donor in good health (CMV status not recorded). Some clones in this sample may be carry-over from other donors' samples. The sequencing here drew on cultured CD8+ T cells from PBMCs, taken from culture after CMV antigen stimulation. The rearrangement uses TRBV12-5 and TRBJ2-4, with 8 bases identical to TRBD1. The CDR3 DNA is TGTGCTAGTGGTTGGACAGGGTATGACAAAAACATTCAGTACTTC. It codes for CASGWTGYDKNIQYF.